This TCR beta chain was recovered during a study of Ad26.COV2.S vaccination and SARS-CoV-2 variants. Study details: Ad26.COV2.S was injected intramuscularly once or twice, 56 days apart. Study-wide points: The analyses of TCR breadth and depth may have understated the size of total T cell responses. Vaccine and placebo recipients had comparable breadth of non-spike TCRs.

Clones were read by immunoSEQ multiplex PCR, and TCRdb kept only the in-frame ones, dropping some. The sample has more than 300,000 clones; around 88% are singletons. This clone has just one count. Antigen: not known. The germline V gene encodes CDR1 SGHTA and CDR2 FQGTGA. With 3 bases removed from V and 4 bases from J, the gap between germline ends came to 9 bases. The CDR3 has 13 amino acids. Sample treatment: roughly 19 received Ad26.COV2.S at low or high dose, single or two shots; roughly five received placebo; per-sample allocation not given. Samples came from day 63 after the first vaccine or placebo injection.

The clonotype originates from a person between 18 and 65 years old who received the Ad26.COV2.S COVID-19 vaccine or a placebo. The sequencing used peripheral blood, collected in a trial of Ad26.COV2.S vaccine versus placebo. V and J are TRBV7-3 and TRBJ1-1; D is unclear. CDR3 sequence (DNA): TGTGCCAGCAGCTTCTCCGCCGGCACTGAAGCTTTCTTT. Its protein is CASSFSAGTEAFF.